The rows below give T cell receptor beta chains drawn from one sample of a study of blood T cell repertoires in COVID-19. Method: immunoSEQ multiplex PCR; TCRdb's copy keeps in-frame clones and lacks some. The table records 150,000 to 200,000 clones, less than 85% of them present only once. Sequencing was carried out using peripheral blood. The source of these receptors is a human donor with acute or convalescent COVID-19. The donor label of this sample is uncertain. Each CDR3 is given with its conserved first and last residue. Fields, in order: D gene, clone size, J gene, V gene, CDR3 protein, CDR3 DNA. D genes are given only for firm matches. A clone size is listed for some rows: how often the clone was seen (once, few, many), or a class if it is expanded.

TRBD1,-,TRBJ1-5,TRBV19,CASSPSDRGLGQPQHF,TGTGCCAGTAGTCCGTCGGACAGGGGACTTGGTCAGCCCCAGCATTTT
-,-,TRBJ2-7,TRBV6-5,CASSYRGGTYEQYF,TGTGCCAGCAGTTACAGAGGCGGTACCTACGAGCAGTACTTC
TRBD1,-,TRBJ1-5,TRBV5-4,CASSLTGGSSNQPQHF,TGTGCCAGCAGCTTGACAGGGGGGTCGAGCAATCAGCCCCAGCATTTT
TRBD1,-,TRBJ2-2,TRBV24-1,CATSDSSRLLGGQGGTGELFF,TGTGCCACCAGTGACTCGTCCCGCCTGCTCGGAGGACAGGGAGGAACCGGGGAGCTGTTTTTT
-,-,TRBJ2-3,TRBV30,CAWSTLPYLADTQYF,TGTGCCTGGAGTACATTACCTTACCTAGCAGATACGCAGTATTTT
-,-,TRBJ2-7,TRBV5-1,CASSSGQSGGEQYF,TGCGCCAGCAGCTCAGGACAGTCCGGCGGCGAGCAGTACTTC
TRBD1,-,TRBJ1-2,TRBV27,CASSWTGRAYYGYTF,TGTGCCAGCAGTTGGACAGGGAGGGCTTACTATGGCTACACCTTC
-,-,TRBJ1-1,TRBV10-1,CASSEGSPVTEAFF,TGCGCCAGCAGTGAAGGGAGCCCGGTCACTGAAGCTTTCTTT
-,few,TRBJ2-5,TRBV18,CASSPPASLQTQYF,TGTGCCAGCTCACCACCGGCTAGTTTGCAGACCCAGTACTTC
-,-,TRBJ2-1,TRBV24-1,CATSESSRRGEQFF,TGTGCCACCAGTGAATCCTCCCGCCGAGGTGAGCAGTTCTTC
TRBD1,-,TRBJ1-4,TRBV7-2,CASSRTGGPNEKLFF,TGTGCCAGCAGCCGTACAGGGGGCCCTAATGAAAAACTGTTTTTT
TRBD1,once,TRBJ2-2,TRBV7-9,CASRFTGGWTGELFF,TGTGCCAGCAGATTTACAGGGGGCTGGACCGGGGAGCTGTTTTTT
-,-,TRBJ1-1,TRBV15,CATSRDRVGERKAEAFF,TGTGCCACCAGCAGAGATCGGGTCGGGGAGAGAAAGGCTGAAGCTTTCTTT
-,-,TRBJ2-1,TRBV24-1,CATSDHLNEQFF,TGTGCCACCAGTGACCATTTGAATGAGCAGTTCTTC
-,-,TRBJ2-5,TRBV5-1,CASARAGQETQYF,TGCGCCAGCGCCCGTGCGGGGCAAGAGACCCAGTACTTC
TRBD2,-,TRBJ2-7,TRBV28,CASSRTSGGYEQYF,TGTGCCAGCAGCAGAACTAGCGGGGGTTACGAGCAGTACTTC
TRBD1,-,TRBJ1-2,TRBV5-5,CASNWGDRGLTGYTF,TGTGCCAGCAACTGGGGGGACAGGGGGCTTACTGGCTACACCTTC
-,-,TRBJ1-5,TRBV12-3/TRBV12-4,CASTTRRQPQHF,TGTGCCAGCACCACCCGGCGGCAGCCCCAGCATTTT
-,-,TRBJ1-5,TRBV6-5,CASSQGYQPQHF,TGTGCCAGCAGTCAGGGGTACCAGCCCCAGCATTTT
-,-,TRBJ1-6,TRBV11-2,CASSLISGTVNSPLHF,TGTGCCAGCAGCTTAATATCCGGGACTGTTAATTCACCCCTCCACTTT
-,-,TRBJ1-1,TRBV2,CASGPIINTEAFF,TGTGCCAGCGGCCCGATAATTAACACTGAAGCTTTCTTT
-,-,TRBJ1-5,TRBV3-1/TRBV3-2,CASSLGHSNQPQHF,TGTGCCAGCAGTTTAGGACACAGCAATCAGCCCCAGCATTTT
-,-,TRBJ2-7,TRBV14,CASSRYGGTTYEQYF,TGTGCCAGCAGCCGATACGGGGGAACAACCTACGAGCAGTACTTC
TRBD1,-,TRBJ2-2,TRBV25-1,CASSDRQGHTGELFF,TGTGCCAGCAGTGACAGACAGGGACACACCGGGGAGCTGTTTTTT
-,-,TRBJ2-1,TRBV12-5,CASGPGYNEQFF,TGTGCTAGTGGGCCCGGTTACAATGAGCAGTTCTTC
-,few,TRBJ2-3,TRBV5-4,CASRRDFSSTDTQYF,TGTGCCAGCAGAAGGGACTTCTCTAGCACAGATACGCAGTATTTT
-,-,TRBJ1-1,TRBV9,CASSVGRNPMNTEAFF,TGTGCCAGCAGCGTAGGGCGGAACCCAATGAACACTGAAGCTTTCTTT
-,-,TRBJ1-3,TRBV29-1,CSVGGGKTGNTIYF,TGCAGCGTTGGAGGGGGTAAGACTGGAAACACCATATATTTT
-,-,TRBJ1-3,TRBV28,CASGTGGATGNTIYF,TGTGCCAGTGGGACGGGGGGGGCGACTGGAAACACCATATATTTT
-,-,TRBJ2-5,TRBV5-1,CASSLGTERRGTQYF,TGCGCCAGCAGCTTGGGGACAGAGCGCCGCGGGACCCAGTACTTC
TRBD1,once,TRBJ1-6,TRBV5-1,CASSLARGQGLKNSPLHF,TGCGCCAGCAGCTTGGCCAGGGGGCAGGGGTTAAAAAATTCACCCCTCCACTTT
TRBD1,many,TRBJ1-1,TRBV9,CASSVAGQGFFEAFF,TGTGCCAGCAGCGTTGCGGGACAGGGATTCTTTGAAGCTTTCTTT
TRBD1,-,TRBJ1-2,TRBV11-2,CASSLSDWGRGRPYGYTF,TGTGCCAGCAGCTTATCTGATTGGGGCAGGGGGCGACCCTATGGCTACACCTTC
TRBD1,-,TRBJ2-1,TRBV18,CASSEIQGAYEQFF,TGTGCCAGCTCAGAGATACAGGGGGCGTATGAGCAGTTCTTC
TRBD2,-,TRBJ2-5,TRBV7-8,CASSLYVSGGRETQYF,TGTGCCAGCAGCTTATACGTTAGCGGGGGGCGGGAGACCCAGTACTTC
TRBD1,once,TRBJ2-7,TRBV6-5,CASSYGQGATYEQYF,TGTGCCAGCAGTTACGGGCAGGGGGCGACCTACGAGCAGTACTTC
TRBD1,-,TRBJ1-1,TRBV29-1,CSAGTGWSDTEAFF,TGCAGCGCTGGGACAGGGTGGTCTGACACTGAAGCTTTCTTT
-,-,TRBJ1-1,TRBV5-1,CASSSPEDRNTEAFF,TGCGCCAGCAGCTCGCCGGAGGACAGGAACACTGAAGCTTTCTTT
TRBD1,-,TRBJ1-5,TRBV3-1/TRBV3-2,CASSQGDRGNQPQHF,TGTGCCAGCAGCCAAGGGGACAGGGGAAATCAGCCCCAGCATTTT
TRBD1,-,TRBJ1-1,TRBV3-1/TRBV3-2,CASSQGQGPEAFF,TGTGCCAGCAGCCAGGGACAGGGACCTGAAGCTTTCTTT
-,-,TRBJ1-2,TRBV29-1,CSVSGGGYGYTF,TGCAGCGTTTCGGGGGGTGGCTATGGCTACACCTTC
TRBD1,many,TRBJ1-4,TRBV11-2,CASSLVAGTVPEKLFF,TGTGCCAGCAGCTTAGTGGCCGGGACAGTACCTGAAAAACTGTTTTTT